This T cell receptor beta chain was retrieved from a study of CD8+CD57+ T cells in acquired aplastic anemia. The overall study: Mean yield of DNA from sorted CD4+ and CD8+ cells was roughly 3.4 ug. Findings and limits, study-wide: A set of more than 25 CD8+ CDR3 sequences was shared between patients and controls, and these sequences appeared highly expressed in patients.

Germline CDR1 is SGHAT and CDR2 is FQDESV (reference sequence). The CDR3 is 16 residues long. With V trimmed by 5 bases and J by 7 bases, 13 bases remained unmatched. Patients picked for sequencing had shown CD8+CD57+ cell expansion detected by flow cytometry. The patients, all of them, had severe acquired aplastic anemia. TCR beta VDJ and CDR3 profiles were obtained from a genomic DNA template. TCRdb recomputed calls from the reads with MiXCR, one row per CDR3 protein. The table lists around 430,000 distinct CDR3 sequences, around a third of them singletons. About this clonotype itself: Its antigen is not known.

The receptor's source is a human donor with aplastic anemia. The specimen was sorted CD4+, CD8+, or CD8+CD57+ T cells (not recorded which) from PBMCs. The V gene is TRBV11-1, the J gene TRBJ2-3; 9 bases are shared with TRBD1. The CDR3 here is CASSVMPQGARYTQYF. The CDR3 coding sequence is TGTGCCAGCAGCGTGATGCCACAGGGGGCCAGGTATACGCAGTATTTT.